The rows below give T cell receptor beta chains drawn from one sample of a study of chemoradiotherapy in HPV16-positive cancers. Libraries were prepared by immunoSEQ multiplex PCR; TCRdb keeps only in-frame clonotypes and omits some of them. The table includes around 3,900 clones, roughly 90% detected once. This specimen consisted of tumor tissue, obtained from a patient who underwent chemoradiotherapy. These receptor sequences come from a human donor with HPV-associated anogenital cancer. CDR3s include the opening cysteine and the closing phenylalanine or tryptophan. The D gene is left open where the match is weak.

V gene,D gene,CDR3 length,J gene,CDR3 protein
TRBV6-5,NA,14,TRBJ2-5,CASRAGWGVETQYF
TRBV11-2,NA,14,TRBJ1-4,CASSLGPGNEKLFF
TRBV30,NA,14,TRBJ1-2,CAWSVGGGAQGYTF
TRBV4-3,NA,14,TRBJ1-2,CASSQADGHYGYTF
TRBV4-3,NA,14,TRBJ1-1,CASSQDLGGWEAFF
TRBV6-5,NA,13,TRBJ1-1,CASRWDGTSEAFF
TRBV11-2,TRBD2,17,TRBJ2-1,CASSEGGLAGGGNEQFF
TRBV18,TRBD1,15,TRBJ2-7,CASSPTGTGIGEQYF
TRBV20-1,NA,11,TRBJ1-1,CSARRDTEAFF
TRBV6-5,NA,13,TRBJ1-6,CASSYSQNSPLHF
TRBV27,NA,12,TRBJ1-6,CASSFRGSPLHF
TRBV20-1,NA,11,TRBJ1-2,CSADTGSGYTF
TRBV20-1,NA,11,TRBJ2-7,CSASGAHEQYF
TRBV25-1,NA,15,TRBJ2-7,CASSTRWGSSYEQYF
TRBV4-1,NA,15,TRBJ2-7,CASSQAHSVYYEQYF
TRBV30,TRBD1,16,TRBJ2-5,CAWSVGDRGQGETQYF
TRBV30,TRBD1,15,TRBJ1-4,CAWSVPQGAYEKLFF
TRBV29-1,TRBD1,16,TRBJ1-5,CSVVDRGGTSSQPQHF
TRBV7-9,NA,16,TRBJ2-2,CASILPGTSNTGELFF
TRBV7-2,TRBD1,15,TRBJ2-3,CASSPRQGAADTQYF